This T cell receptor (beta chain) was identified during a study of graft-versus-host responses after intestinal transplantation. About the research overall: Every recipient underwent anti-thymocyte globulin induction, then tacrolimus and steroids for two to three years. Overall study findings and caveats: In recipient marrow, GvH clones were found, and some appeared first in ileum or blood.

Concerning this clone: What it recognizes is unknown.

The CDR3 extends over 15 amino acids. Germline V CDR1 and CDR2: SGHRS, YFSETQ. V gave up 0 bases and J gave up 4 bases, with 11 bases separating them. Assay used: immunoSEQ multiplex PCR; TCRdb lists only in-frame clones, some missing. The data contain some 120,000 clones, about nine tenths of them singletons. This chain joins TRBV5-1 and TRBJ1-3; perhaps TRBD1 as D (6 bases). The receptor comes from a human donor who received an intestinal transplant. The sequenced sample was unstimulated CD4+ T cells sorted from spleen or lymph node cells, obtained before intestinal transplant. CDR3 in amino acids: CASSLGAGVGNTIYF. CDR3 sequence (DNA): TGCGCCAGCAGCTTGGGGGCAGGGGTCGGAAACACCATATATTTT.